The rows below give T cell receptor beta chains drawn from one sample of a study of OX40 agonist ivuxolimab in advanced cancers. Generated by immunoSEQ multiplex PCR, the TCRdb table keeps only in-frame clones and is missing some. Among roughly 30,000 clones, 75% to 90% were seen once, and the ten largest hold about 38%. The specimen was CD4+ or CD8+ T cells sorted from blood, collected in a trial of the OX40 agonist ivuxolimab. The receptor source for this set is an adult with an advanced solid tumor such as melanoma, head and neck, liver or kidney cancer. The CDR3 runs from the conserved cysteine through the conserved F or W. Each record gives: D gene, clone size, J gene, V gene, CDR3 protein, CDR3 DNA. The D gene is left open where the match is weak. Only some rows state a clone size, as once, few, many or a class for expanded clones.

d_call: TRBD2; clone_size: NA; j_call: TRBJ2-7; v_call: TRBV4-2; cdr3_aa: CASSQETSGSYEQYF; cdr3_nt: TGTGCCAGCAGCCAAGAGACTAGCGGGAGTTACGAGCAGTACTTC
d_call: NA; clone_size: NA; j_call: TRBJ1-5; v_call: TRBV6-5; cdr3_aa: CASSLRGPGNQPQHF; cdr3_nt: TGTGCCAGCTCCCTCCGCGGACCGGGCAATCAGCCCCAGCATTTT
d_call: NA; clone_size: NA; j_call: TRBJ1-2; v_call: TRBV18; cdr3_aa: CASSPVGGNYGYTF; cdr3_nt: TGTGCCAGCTCACCCGTGGGGGGGAACTATGGCTACACCTTC
d_call: NA; clone_size: NA; j_call: TRBJ2-2; v_call: TRBV12-2; cdr3_aa: CASRLAKRGGNTGELFF; cdr3_nt: TGTGCAAGTCGCTTAGCAAAACGGGGAGGTAACACCGGGGAGCTGTTTTTT
d_call: NA; clone_size: NA; j_call: TRBJ2-6; v_call: TRBV9; cdr3_aa: CASRGSGANVLTF; cdr3_nt: TGTGCCAGCAGGGGCTCTGGGGCCAACGTCCTGACTTTC
d_call: NA; clone_size: NA; j_call: TRBJ2-7; v_call: TRBV27; cdr3_aa: CASGFNSYEQYF; cdr3_nt: TGTGCCAGCGGATTTAACTCCTACGAGCAGTACTTC
d_call: NA; clone_size: NA; j_call: TRBJ2-7; v_call: TRBV5-4; cdr3_aa: CASSLGYEQYF; cdr3_nt: TGTGCCAGCAGCTTGGGATACGAGCAGTACTTC
d_call: TRBD2; clone_size: NA; j_call: TRBJ2-5; v_call: TRBV7-2; cdr3_aa: CASSPALAGVQYF; cdr3_nt: TGTGCCAGCAGCCCCGCCCTGGCGGGAGTGCAGTACTTC
d_call: TRBD1; clone_size: NA; j_call: TRBJ2-3; v_call: TRBV11-2; cdr3_aa: CASSFDRVRTDTQYF; cdr3_nt: TGTGCCAGCAGCTTCGACAGGGTGAGAACAGATACGCAGTATTTT
d_call: NA; clone_size: NA; j_call: TRBJ2-3; v_call: TRBV7-3; cdr3_aa: CASSLTSASTDTQYF; cdr3_nt: TGTGCCAGCAGCTTAACTAGCGCTAGCACAGATACGCAGTATTTT
d_call: TRBD1; clone_size: NA; j_call: TRBJ1-4; v_call: TRBV15; cdr3_aa: CATSRDDRVREKLFF; cdr3_nt: TGTGCCACCAGCAGGGATGACAGGGTGCGTGAAAAACTGTTTTTT
d_call: NA; clone_size: NA; j_call: TRBJ2-7; v_call: TRBV7-2; cdr3_aa: CASSQDNGRGSYEQYF; cdr3_nt: TGTGCCAGCAGCCAAGATAACGGGAGAGGCTCCTACGAGCAGTACTTC
d_call: TRBD2; clone_size: NA; j_call: TRBJ2-1; v_call: TRBV6-4; cdr3_aa: CASSETSGSNNEQFF; cdr3_nt: TGTGCCAGCAGCGAGACTAGCGGGAGCAACAATGAGCAGTTCTTC
d_call: TRBD1; clone_size: NA; j_call: TRBJ2-5; v_call: TRBV5-6; cdr3_aa: CASSFRTGGLETQYF; cdr3_nt: TGTGCCAGCAGTTTTAGGACAGGGGGGTTGGAGACCCAGTACTTC
d_call: TRBD2; clone_size: NA; j_call: TRBJ2-1; v_call: TRBV19; cdr3_aa: CASSALAGSEWGEQFF; cdr3_nt: TGTGCCAGTAGTGCTCTAGCGGGATCAGAGTGGGGTGAGCAGTTCTTC
d_call: NA; clone_size: NA; j_call: TRBJ1-5; v_call: TRBV2; cdr3_aa: CASSDAGPQPQHF; cdr3_nt: TGTGCCAGCAGTGACGCGGGCCCCCAGCCCCAGCATTTT
d_call: TRBD1; clone_size: NA; j_call: TRBJ1-2; v_call: TRBV11-2; cdr3_aa: CASSLDTGGDYGYTF; cdr3_nt: TGTGCCAGCAGCTTAGACACAGGGGGGGACTATGGCTACACCTTC
d_call: TRBD1; clone_size: NA; j_call: TRBJ1-2; v_call: TRBV4-1; cdr3_aa: CASSPGTGAYGYTF; cdr3_nt: TGCGCCAGCAGCCCGGGGACAGGGGCCTATGGCTACACCTTC
d_call: TRBD1; clone_size: NA; j_call: TRBJ2-1; v_call: TRBV6-4; cdr3_aa: CASSRGGMTDEQFF; cdr3_nt: TGTGCCAGCAGCCGAGGGGGCATGACGGATGAGCAGTTCTTC
d_call: NA; clone_size: NA; j_call: TRBJ2-5; v_call: TRBV7-9; cdr3_aa: CASSFLRGYQETQYF; cdr3_nt: TGTGCCAGCAGCTTTTTACGAGGATATCAAGAGACCCAGTACTTC
d_call: NA; clone_size: NA; j_call: TRBJ2-7; v_call: TRBV11-2; cdr3_aa: CASSLAGPIREQYF; cdr3_nt: TGTGCCAGCAGCCTGGCAGGGCCTATCCGCGAGCAGTACTTC
d_call: NA; clone_size: NA; j_call: TRBJ1-1; v_call: TRBV7-2; cdr3_aa: CASSFPTENTEAFF; cdr3_nt: TGTGCCAGCAGCTTCCCGACAGAGAACACTGAAGCTTTCTTT
d_call: TRBD1; clone_size: NA; j_call: TRBJ1-5; v_call: TRBV5-6; cdr3_aa: CASSYTRQGARSNQPQHF; cdr3_nt: TGTGCCAGCAGCTACACCCGACAGGGGGCAAGGTCAAATCAGCCCCAGCATTTT
d_call: NA; clone_size: NA; j_call: TRBJ1-1; v_call: TRBV10-3; cdr3_aa: CAISASQGETNTEAFF; cdr3_nt: TGTGCCATCAGTGCGTCTCAGGGTGAAACGAACACTGAAGCTTTCTTT
d_call: TRBD2; clone_size: NA; j_call: TRBJ2-7; v_call: TRBV4-1; cdr3_aa: CASSQEEREIPYEQYF; cdr3_nt: TGCGCCAGCAGCCAAGAGGAGCGGGAGATACCCTACGAGCAGTACTTC
d_call: NA; clone_size: NA; j_call: TRBJ2-5; v_call: TRBV5-4; cdr3_aa: CASSLTGLQETQYF; cdr3_nt: TGTGCCAGCAGCTTAACAGGGCTCCAAGAGACCCAGTACTTC
d_call: TRBD2; clone_size: once; j_call: TRBJ2-1; v_call: TRBV6-4; cdr3_aa: CASSDSTSGDYNEQFF; cdr3_nt: TGTGCCAGCAGTGACTCGACTAGCGGGGACTACAATGAGCAGTTCTTC
d_call: NA; clone_size: NA; j_call: TRBJ2-1; v_call: TRBV5-6; cdr3_aa: CASSLGRNEQFF; cdr3_nt: TGTGCCAGCAGCTTGGGCAGGAATGAGCAGTTCTTC
d_call: TRBD2; clone_size: NA; j_call: TRBJ2-2; v_call: TRBV2; cdr3_aa: CASRGRAGTSGRTGELFF; cdr3_nt: TGTGCCAGCAGGGGGAGGGCTGGGACTAGCGGGAGAACCGGGGAGCTGTTTTTT
d_call: TRBD2; clone_size: NA; j_call: TRBJ2-1; v_call: TRBV4-1; cdr3_aa: CASSLREGTYNEQFF; cdr3_nt: TGCGCCAGCAGCCTGAGGGAGGGCACCTACAATGAGCAGTTCTTC
d_call: TRBD1; clone_size: NA; j_call: TRBJ1-2; v_call: TRBV6-6; cdr3_aa: CASSYRAGGLNYGYTF; cdr3_nt: TGTGCCAGCAGTTATAGGGCAGGGGGCTTGAACTATGGCTACACCTTC
d_call: TRBD2; clone_size: NA; j_call: TRBJ2-5; v_call: TRBV7-9; cdr3_aa: CASSPRTSGYQETQYF; cdr3_nt: TGTGCCAGCAGCCCTCGGACTAGCGGGTACCAAGAGACCCAGTACTTC
d_call: NA; clone_size: NA; j_call: TRBJ1-3; v_call: TRBV5-1; cdr3_aa: CASSLGGETSGNTIYF; cdr3_nt: TGCGCCAGCAGCTTGGGTGGGGAAACCTCTGGAAACACCATATATTTT
d_call: NA; clone_size: NA; j_call: TRBJ2-1; v_call: TRBV5-1; cdr3_aa: CASTLGWGSSYNEQFF; cdr3_nt: TGCGCCAGCACCCTAGGGTGGGGAAGCTCCTACAATGAGCAGTTCTTC
d_call: NA; clone_size: once; j_call: TRBJ2-1; v_call: TRBV19; cdr3_aa: CASSAGSSSSYNEQFF; cdr3_nt: TGTGCCAGTAGTGCAGGGTCCTCGAGCTCCTACAATGAGCAGTTCTTC
d_call: NA; clone_size: NA; j_call: TRBJ2-2; v_call: TRBV7-9; cdr3_aa: CASTPGQRRYTGELFF; cdr3_nt: TGTGCCAGCACTCCCGGTCAGCGACGGTACACCGGGGAGCTGTTTTTT
d_call: NA; clone_size: few; j_call: TRBJ1-2; v_call: TRBV7-3; cdr3_aa: CASRLRPIWAFLYGYTF; cdr3_nt: TGTGCCAGCAGGCTTCGCCCCATTTGGGCGTTCCTCTATGGCTACACCTTC
d_call: NA; clone_size: NA; j_call: TRBJ2-2; v_call: TRBV7-9; cdr3_aa: CASTRSETDAGELFF; cdr3_nt: TGTGCCAGCACTCGCTCCGAAACGGATGCCGGGGAGCTGTTTTTT
d_call: TRBD1; clone_size: NA; j_call: TRBJ2-2; v_call: TRBV16; cdr3_aa: CASSRTGTNTGELFF; cdr3_nt: TGTGCCAGCAGCCGGACAGGGACTAACACCGGGGAGCTGTTTTTT
d_call: TRBD1; clone_size: NA; j_call: TRBJ1-3; v_call: TRBV25-1; cdr3_aa: CATLTGAGNTIYF; cdr3_nt: TGTGCCACCCTGACAGGGGCCGGAAACACCATATATTTT
d_call: NA; clone_size: NA; j_call: TRBJ2-7; v_call: TRBV27; cdr3_aa: CASSSFDRTSYEQYF; cdr3_nt: TGTGCCAGCAGTTCGTTTGACAGGACCTCCTACGAGCAGTACTTC
d_call: NA; clone_size: NA; j_call: TRBJ2-3; v_call: TRBV27; cdr3_aa: CASSLFGGTDTQYF; cdr3_nt: TGTGCCAGCAGTTTATTCGGTGGCACAGATACGCAGTATTTT
d_call: NA; clone_size: NA; j_call: TRBJ2-5; v_call: TRBV6-5; cdr3_aa: CASSYNGQQETQYF; cdr3_nt: TGTGCCAGCAGTTACAATGGACAGCAAGAGACCCAGTACTTC
d_call: NA; clone_size: NA; j_call: TRBJ2-1; v_call: TRBV7-9; cdr3_aa: CASSQGGSKIDEQFF; cdr3_nt: TGTGCCAGCAGTCAGGGGGGCTCGAAGATTGATGAGCAGTTCTTC
d_call: NA; clone_size: NA; j_call: TRBJ2-1; v_call: TRBV6-5; cdr3_aa: CASSHGRDNEQFF; cdr3_nt: TGTGCCAGCAGCCACGGTAGAGACAATGAGCAGTTCTTC
d_call: TRBD2; clone_size: NA; j_call: TRBJ2-3; v_call: TRBV27; cdr3_aa: CASSFTPGLAGGRPTDTQYF; cdr3_nt: TGTGCCAGCAGTTTTACCCCGGGACTAGCGGGAGGACGGCCCACAGATACGCAGTATTTT
d_call: NA; clone_size: NA; j_call: TRBJ1-2; v_call: TRBV27; cdr3_aa: CASSPDTGNGYTF; cdr3_nt: TGTGCCAGCAGTCCCGACACGGGTAATGGCTACACCTTC
d_call: NA; clone_size: NA; j_call: TRBJ2-1; v_call: TRBV5-1; cdr3_aa: CASSLGTTGRSEQFF; cdr3_nt: TGCGCCAGCAGCTTGGGGACTACGGGACGTTCGGAGCAGTTCTTC
d_call: NA; clone_size: NA; j_call: TRBJ2-3; v_call: TRBV10-1; cdr3_aa: CASSDYSPTDTQYF; cdr3_nt: TGCGCCAGCAGTGATTACTCCCCCACAGATACGCAGTATTTT
d_call: NA; clone_size: NA; j_call: TRBJ2-1; v_call: TRBV2; cdr3_aa: CASSLGAGDEQFF; cdr3_nt: TGTGCCAGCAGCCTGGGGGCTGGTGATGAGCAGTTCTTC
d_call: TRBD2; clone_size: NA; j_call: TRBJ2-2; v_call: TRBV5-4; cdr3_aa: CASSPSGLAGGTGELFF; cdr3_nt: TGTGCCAGCAGTCCCTCCGGACTAGCGGGAGGGACCGGGGAGCTGTTTTTT
d_call: NA; clone_size: once; j_call: TRBJ2-1; v_call: TRBV5-1; cdr3_aa: CASSPNPQGGFYNEQFF; cdr3_nt: TGCGCCAGCAGCCCCAACCCCCAGGGCGGATTCTACAATGAGCAGTTCTTC
d_call: NA; clone_size: few; j_call: TRBJ1-4; v_call: TRBV5-1; cdr3_aa: CASSLGGDLEKLFF; cdr3_nt: TGCGCCAGCAGCTTGGGAGGGGATCTTGAAAAACTGTTTTTT